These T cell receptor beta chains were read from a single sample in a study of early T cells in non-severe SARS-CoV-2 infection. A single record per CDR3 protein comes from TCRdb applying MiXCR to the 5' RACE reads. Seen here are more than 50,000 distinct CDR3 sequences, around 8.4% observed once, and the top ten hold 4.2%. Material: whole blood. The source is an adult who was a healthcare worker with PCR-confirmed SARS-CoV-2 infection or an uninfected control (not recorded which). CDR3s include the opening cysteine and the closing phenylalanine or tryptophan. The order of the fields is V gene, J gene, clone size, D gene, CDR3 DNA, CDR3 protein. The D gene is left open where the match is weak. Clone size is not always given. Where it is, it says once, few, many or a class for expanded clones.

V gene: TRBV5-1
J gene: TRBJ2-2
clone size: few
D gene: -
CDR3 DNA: TGCGCCAGCATGGCAGGGAACACCGGGGAGCTGTTTTTT
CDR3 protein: CASMAGNTGELFF

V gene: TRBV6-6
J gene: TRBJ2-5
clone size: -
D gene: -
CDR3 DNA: TGTGCCAGCAGTTCCTGGACCTTAATGGAAGAGACCCAGTACTTC
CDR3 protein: CASSSWTLMEETQYF

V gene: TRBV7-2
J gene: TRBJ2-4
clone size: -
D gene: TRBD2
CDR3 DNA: TGTGCCAGCAGTTTCCCTAGCGGGGGAAGAAAAAACATTCAGTACTTC
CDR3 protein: CASSFPSGGRKNIQYF

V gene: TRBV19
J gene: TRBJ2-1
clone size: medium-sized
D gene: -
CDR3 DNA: TGTGCCAGCTCCCAGAGCTCCTACAATGAGCAGTTCTTC
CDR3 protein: CASSQSSYNEQFF

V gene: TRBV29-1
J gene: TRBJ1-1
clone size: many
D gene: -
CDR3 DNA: TGCAGCGTTGTACAGGTGCGGGAAGCTTTCTTT
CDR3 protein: CSVVQVREAFF

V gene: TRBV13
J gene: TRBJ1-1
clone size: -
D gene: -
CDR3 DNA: TGTGCCAGCAGCTTTGGGAACACTGAAGCTTTCTTT
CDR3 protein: CASSFGNTEAFF

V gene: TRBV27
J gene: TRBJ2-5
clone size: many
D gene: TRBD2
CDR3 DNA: TGTGCCAGCAGTCCTCTTCAGCGGGGACTCCAAGAGACCCAGTACTTC
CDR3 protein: CASSPLQRGLQETQYF

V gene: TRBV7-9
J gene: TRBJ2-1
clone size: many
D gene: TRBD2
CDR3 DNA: TGTGCCAGCAGCAGTAGCGGGGGGTCACTAAATGAGCAGTTCTTC
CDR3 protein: CASSSSGGSLNEQFF

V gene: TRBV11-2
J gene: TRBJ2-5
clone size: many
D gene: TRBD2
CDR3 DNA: TGTGCCAGCAGCTTAACTTGGACTAGCGGCCCGGGGACCCAGTACTTC
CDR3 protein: CASSLTWTSGPGTQYF

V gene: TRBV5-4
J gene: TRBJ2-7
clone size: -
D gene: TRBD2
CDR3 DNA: TGTGCCAGCAGCTTGTTCCTAGCGGGAGTCTACGAGCAGTACTTC
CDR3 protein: CASSLFLAGVYEQYF

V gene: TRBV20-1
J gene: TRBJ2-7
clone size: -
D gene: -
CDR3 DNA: TGCAGTGCTACACCCACTAGCTCCGAGCAGTACTTC
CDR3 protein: CSATPTSSEQYF

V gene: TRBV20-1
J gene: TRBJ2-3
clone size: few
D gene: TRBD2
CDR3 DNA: TGCACCGGCGGGAGGGCGGGAGATACGCAGTATTTT
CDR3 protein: CTGGRAGDTQYF

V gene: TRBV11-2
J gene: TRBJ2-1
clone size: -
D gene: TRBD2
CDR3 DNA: TGTGCCAGCAGCACCGACCCACTAGCGGGAGGGCTTGATGAGCAGTTCTTC
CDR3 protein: CASSTDPLAGGLDEQFF

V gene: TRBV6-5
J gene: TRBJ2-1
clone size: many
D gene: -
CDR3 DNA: TGTGCCAGCACCCCCGACCAGGAGTGGGCCTACAATGAGCAGTTCTTC
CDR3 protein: CASTPDQEWAYNEQFF

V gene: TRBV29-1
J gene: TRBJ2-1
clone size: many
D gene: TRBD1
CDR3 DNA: TGCAGCGTACAGGGGTTGGTGTTTTTTGTCAATGAGCAGTTCTTC
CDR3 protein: CSVQGLVFFVNEQFF

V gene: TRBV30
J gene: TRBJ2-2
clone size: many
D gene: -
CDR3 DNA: TGTGCCTGGAGTGTTCACACCGGGGAGCTGTTTTTT
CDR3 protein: CAWSVHTGELFF

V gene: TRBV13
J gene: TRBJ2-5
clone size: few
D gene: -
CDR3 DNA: TGTGCCAGCAGTACCCAGTGGTCCGAGACCCAGTACTTC
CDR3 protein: CASSTQWSETQYF

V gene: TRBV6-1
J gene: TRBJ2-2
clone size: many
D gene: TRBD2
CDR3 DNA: TGTGCCAGCAGTGCGGGACTAGCAGCGAACACCGGGGAGCTGTTTTTT
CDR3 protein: CASSAGLAANTGELFF

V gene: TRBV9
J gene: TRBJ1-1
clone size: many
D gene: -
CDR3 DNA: TGTGCCAGCAGCGTAGAGCTGAACACTGAAGCTTTCTTT
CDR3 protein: CASSVELNTEAFF

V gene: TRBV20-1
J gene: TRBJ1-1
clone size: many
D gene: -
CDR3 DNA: TGCAGTGCTAGGCAGGGTCCTGAAGCTTTCTTT
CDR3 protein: CSARQGPEAFF

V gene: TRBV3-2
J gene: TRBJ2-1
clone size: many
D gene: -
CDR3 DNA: TGTGCCAGCAGCCAATGGGACAGGGATAATGAGCAGTTCTTC
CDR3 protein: CASSQWDRDNEQFF

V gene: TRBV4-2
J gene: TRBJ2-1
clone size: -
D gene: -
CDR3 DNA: TGTGCCAGCAGCCAACTAGCGAGCAATGAGCAGTTCTTC
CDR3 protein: CASSQLASNEQFF

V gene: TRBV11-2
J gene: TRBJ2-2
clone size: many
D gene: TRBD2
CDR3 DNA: TGTGCCAGCAGCCTACTAGCGTCCACCGGGGAGCTGTTTTTT
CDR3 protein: CASSLLASTGELFF

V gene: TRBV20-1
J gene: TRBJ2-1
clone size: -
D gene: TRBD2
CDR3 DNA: TGCAGTGCTAGAGATCGGACTAGCGGGGGGGCCTACAATGAGCAGTTCTTC
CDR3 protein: CSARDRTSGGAYNEQFF

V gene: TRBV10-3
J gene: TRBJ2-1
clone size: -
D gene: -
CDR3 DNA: TGTGCCACCACGCCCGAAAGGGGCCACAATGAGCAGTTCTTC
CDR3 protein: CATTPERGHNEQFF

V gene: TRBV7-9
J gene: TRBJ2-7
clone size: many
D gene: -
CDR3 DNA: TGTGCCAGCAGCCCTTTGGACAGCGGGGCCTACGAGCAGTACTTC
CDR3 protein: CASSPLDSGAYEQYF

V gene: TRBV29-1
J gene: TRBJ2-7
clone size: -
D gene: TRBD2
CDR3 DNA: TGCAGCGCGAGGACTAGCTCCTACGAGCAGTACTTC
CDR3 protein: CSARTSSYEQYF

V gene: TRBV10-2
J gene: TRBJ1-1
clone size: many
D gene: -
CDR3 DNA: TGCGCCAGCAGTGAGGAGGGAGGGGGGGCAACGACTGAAGCTTTCTTT
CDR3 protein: CASSEEGGGATTEAFF

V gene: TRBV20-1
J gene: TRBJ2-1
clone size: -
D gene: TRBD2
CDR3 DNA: TGCAGCGAAGCGGGAGGCTACTACAATGAGCAGTTCTTC
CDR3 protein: CSEAGGYYNEQFF

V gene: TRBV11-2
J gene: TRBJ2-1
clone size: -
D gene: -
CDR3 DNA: TGTGCCAGCAGCTTAGTATTGAGTTTGGGGATCAATGAGCAGTTCTTC
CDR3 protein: CASSLVLSLGINEQFF

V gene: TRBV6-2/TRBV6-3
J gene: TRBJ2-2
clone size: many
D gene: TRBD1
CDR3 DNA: TGTGCCAGCAACAGGGGTTCCGACACCGGGGAGCTGTTTTTT
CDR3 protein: CASNRGSDTGELFF

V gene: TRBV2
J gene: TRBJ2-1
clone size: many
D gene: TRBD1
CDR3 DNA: TGTGCCTCAGGGGGACCCTTTGGGAATGAGCAGTTCTTC
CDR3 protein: CASGGPFGNEQFF

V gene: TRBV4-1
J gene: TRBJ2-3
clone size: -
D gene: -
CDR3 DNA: TGCGCCAGCAGCCATCCCGGCCCCGATACGCAGTATTTT
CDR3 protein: CASSHPGPDTQYF

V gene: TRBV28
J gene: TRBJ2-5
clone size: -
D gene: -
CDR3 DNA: TGTGCCACATCAGGGCAAGAGACCCAGTACTTC
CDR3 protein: CATSGQETQYF

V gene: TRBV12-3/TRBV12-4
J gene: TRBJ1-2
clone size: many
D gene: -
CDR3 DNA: TGTGCCAGCAGTAGAGGAGACAGCAGTCCCTACTTC
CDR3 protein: CASSRGDSSPYF

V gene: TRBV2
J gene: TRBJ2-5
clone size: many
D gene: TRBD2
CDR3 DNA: TGTGCCAGCGTAGGTAGCGGGGGGGTCCAAGAGACCCAGTACTTC
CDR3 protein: CASVGSGGVQETQYF

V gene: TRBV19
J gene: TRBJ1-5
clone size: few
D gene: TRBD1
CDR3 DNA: TGTGCCAGTAATGTGGGACAGAGAAATCAGCCCCAGCATTTT
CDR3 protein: CASNVGQRNQPQHF

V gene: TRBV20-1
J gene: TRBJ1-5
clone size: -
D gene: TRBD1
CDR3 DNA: TGCAGTGCCGAAGACAGGGTCGGAGTTAGCAATCAGCCCCAGCATTTT
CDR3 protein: CSAEDRVGVSNQPQHF

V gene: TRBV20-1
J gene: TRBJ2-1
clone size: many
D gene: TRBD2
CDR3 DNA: TGCAGTGCTAGAGACGTTAGCGGGAGTCCCTACAATGAGCAGTTCTTC
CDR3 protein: CSARDVSGSPYNEQFF

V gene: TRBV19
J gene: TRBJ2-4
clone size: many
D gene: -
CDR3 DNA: TGTGCCAGTAGTATAGTCGGGGCAGACGTTCAGTACTTC
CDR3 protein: CASSIVGADVQYF

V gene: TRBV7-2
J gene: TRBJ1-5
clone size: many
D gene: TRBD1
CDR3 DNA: TGTGCCAGCAGCTTAGGAGGGCAGGGGGCTGCTCAGCCCCAGCATTTT
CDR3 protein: CASSLGGQGAAQPQHF

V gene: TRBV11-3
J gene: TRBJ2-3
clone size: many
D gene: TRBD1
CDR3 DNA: TGTGCCAGCAGTTTTGGGACAGGGATGACAGATACGCAGTATTTT
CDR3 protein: CASSFGTGMTDTQYF

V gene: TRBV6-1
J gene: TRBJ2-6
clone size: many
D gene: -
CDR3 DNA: TGTGCCAGCAGGTATACTGCGACTGGGGCCAACGTCCTGACTTTC
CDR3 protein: CASRYTATGANVLTF

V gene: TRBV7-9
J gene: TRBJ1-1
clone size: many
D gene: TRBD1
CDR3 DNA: TGTGCCAGCAGCGCACCGCTTGGGGGCGGGACAGGGAGGAATGAAGCTTTCTTT
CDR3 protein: CASSAPLGGGTGRNEAFF

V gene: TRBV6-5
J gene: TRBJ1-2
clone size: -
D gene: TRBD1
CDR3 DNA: TGTGCCAGCAGTTACCGGCCCGGACAGGGCGACTATGGCTACACCTTC
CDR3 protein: CASSYRPGQGDYGYTF

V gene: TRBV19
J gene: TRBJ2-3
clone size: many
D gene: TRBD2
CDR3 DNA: TGTGCCAGTATCGGGCTCCCCGGGGGGACAGATACGCAGTATTTT
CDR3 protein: CASIGLPGGTDTQYF

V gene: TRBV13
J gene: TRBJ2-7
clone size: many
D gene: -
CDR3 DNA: TGTGCCAGCAGCTTAACCAGGACCTCCGGTGGCGAGCAGTACTTC
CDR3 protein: CASSLTRTSGGEQYF

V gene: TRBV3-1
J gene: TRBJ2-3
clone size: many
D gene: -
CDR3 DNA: TGTGCCAGCAGCCAGGGACCGGGGTTGGATACGCAGTATTTT
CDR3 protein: CASSQGPGLDTQYF

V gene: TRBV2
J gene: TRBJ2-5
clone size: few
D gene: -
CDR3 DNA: TGTGCCAGCAGCCTCAGGGAAGAGACCCAGTACTTC
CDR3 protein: CASSLREETQYF

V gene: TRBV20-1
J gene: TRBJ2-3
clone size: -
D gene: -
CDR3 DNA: TGCAGTGCCGTACCCCATCGGGAGAGCACAGATACGCAGTATTTT
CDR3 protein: CSAVPHRESTDTQYF

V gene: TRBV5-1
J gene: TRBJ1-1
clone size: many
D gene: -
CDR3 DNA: TGCGCCAGCAGCTCTTCTTTTGGCCCTGAAGCTTTCTTT
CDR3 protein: CASSSSFGPEAFF

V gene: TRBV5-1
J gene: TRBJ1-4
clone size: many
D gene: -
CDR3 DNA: TGCGCCAGCAGCTTGAACGGCCAGGGCCCGAGGAATGAAAAACTGTTTTTT
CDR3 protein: CASSLNGQGPRNEKLFF

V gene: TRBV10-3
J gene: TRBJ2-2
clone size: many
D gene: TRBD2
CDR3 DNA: TGTGCCATAAACATAGCGGGGCAGAACACCGGGGAGCTGTTTTTT
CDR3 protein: CAINIAGQNTGELFF

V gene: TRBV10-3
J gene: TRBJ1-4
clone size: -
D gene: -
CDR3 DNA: TGTGCCATCAGTGAGACAGGACCCGAAAAACTGTTTTTT
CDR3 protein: CAISETGPEKLFF

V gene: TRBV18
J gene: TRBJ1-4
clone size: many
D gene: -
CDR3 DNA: TGTGCCAGCTCACCCTTAGCAATGGGAGGAGCAACTAATGAAAAACTGTTTTTT
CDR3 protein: CASSPLAMGGATNEKLFF

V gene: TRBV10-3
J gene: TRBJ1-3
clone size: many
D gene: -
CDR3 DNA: TGTGCCATCAGTGACAGGGGTTCTGGAAACACCATATATTTT
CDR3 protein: CAISDRGSGNTIYF

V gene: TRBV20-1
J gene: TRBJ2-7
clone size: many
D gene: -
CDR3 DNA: TGCAGTGCCAGGGGCAGGGCCTCCTACGAGCAGTACTTC
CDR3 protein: CSARGRASYEQYF

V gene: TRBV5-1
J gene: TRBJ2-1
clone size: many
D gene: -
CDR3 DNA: TGCGCCAGCAGCTTGGGGAATAGGGCTAATGAGCAGTTCTTC
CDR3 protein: CASSLGNRANEQFF

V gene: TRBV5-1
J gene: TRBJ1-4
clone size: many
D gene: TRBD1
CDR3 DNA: TGCGCCAGCAGCGGACCGGGACAGGGGGCTGAGAAACTGTTTTTT
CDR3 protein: CASSGPGQGAEKLFF